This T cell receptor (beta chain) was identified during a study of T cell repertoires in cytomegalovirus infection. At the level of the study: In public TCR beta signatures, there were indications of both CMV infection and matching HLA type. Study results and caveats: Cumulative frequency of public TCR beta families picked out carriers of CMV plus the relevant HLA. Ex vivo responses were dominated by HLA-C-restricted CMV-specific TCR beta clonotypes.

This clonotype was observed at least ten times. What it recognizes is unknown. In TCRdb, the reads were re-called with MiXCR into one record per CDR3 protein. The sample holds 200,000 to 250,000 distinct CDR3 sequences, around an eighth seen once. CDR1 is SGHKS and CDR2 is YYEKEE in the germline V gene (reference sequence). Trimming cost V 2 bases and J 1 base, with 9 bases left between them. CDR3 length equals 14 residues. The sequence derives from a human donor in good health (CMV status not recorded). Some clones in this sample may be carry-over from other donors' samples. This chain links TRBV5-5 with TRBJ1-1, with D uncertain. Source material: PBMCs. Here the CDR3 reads CASSFGEANTEAFF. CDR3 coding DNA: TGTGCCAGCAGCTTCGGGGAAGCGAACACTGAAGCTTTCTTT.